This T cell receptor beta chain was obtained from a study of cytotoxic CD8 clonotypes in ibrutinib-treated CLL. On the study more broadly: Partial responses totalled roughly 25 and complete responses 2; after median 68 months, approximately 15 remained remitted and around twelve progressed. Median treatment time before response sampling was around twelve months, range 6 to 36. A mean of roughly 260,000 productive templates and 100,000 or so productive rearrangements was obtained per sample.

The protocol was immunoSEQ multiplex PCR, while the TCRdb copy is restricted to in-frame clones and leaves out a portion. The sample records more than 85,000 clones, around 77% being singletons. The germline V gene has CDR1 GTSNPN and CDR2 SVGIG (reference sequence). This CDR3 has 13 amino acids. Trimming pared 0 bases from V and 4 bases from J, leaving 6 bases between. Investigators sourced around 2 micrograms of genomic DNA from cryopreserved PBMCs for TCR beta libraries. The source material was PBMCs, sampled after 24 months of ibrutinib treatment. The gene calls are TRBV30 and TRBJ2-2; a possible D gene is TRBD1 (5 bases). The TCR originated in a human donor with chronic lymphocytic leukemia. The CDR3 DNA reads as TGTGCCTGGAGTGTACAGGTCACCGGGGAGCTGTTTTTT. This encodes CAWSVQVTGELFF. Full variable domain (remainder filled in from reference TRBV30 and TRBJ2-2): SQTIHQWPATLVQPVGSPLSLECTVEGTSNPNLYWYRQAAGRGLQLLFYSVGIGQISSEVPQNLSASRPQDRQFILSSKKLLLSDSGFYLCAWSVQVTGELFFGEGSRLTVL.